This passage covers 9 T cell receptor beta chains from one sample sequenced in a study of T cells in narcolepsy. Generated by immunoSEQ multiplex PCR, the TCRdb table keeps only in-frame clones and is missing some. The sample records some 16,000 clones, approximately 72% being singletons. Sequenced material: CD45RA- memory CD8+ T cells from PBMCs. All receptors derive from a human donor with narcolepsy.

The chain couples TRBV29-1 to TRBJ2-2; the match to TRBD2 covers 11 bases. V shed 4 bases and J 3 bases; nucleotides not matched to a gene: 13. Germline V CDR1 and CDR2: SQVTM, ANQGSEA. The CDR3 has 18 amino acids. CDR3 nucleotides: TGCAGCGTTGCTTACTCGGGACTAGCGGTAGAGGACACCGGGGAGCTGTTTTTT. Its protein product is CSVAYSGLAVEDTGELFF.

The chain recombines TRBV9 with TRBJ2-7; D uncertain. This CDR3 spans 15 amino acids. Trimming cost V 5 bases and J 0 bases, with 15 bases left between them. CDR1 SGDLS and CDR2 YYNGEE come from the germline V gene. The CDR3 spells CASSVRGESSYEQYF. In DNA form, the CDR3 reads TGTGCCAGCAGTGTCCGTGGAGAGAGCTCCTACGAGCAGTACTTC.

The J gene is TRBJ2-7, the V gene TRBV6-1; 7 nucleotides match TRBD1. Germline-derived CDR1 and CDR2 are MNHNS and SASEGT. Trimming at V came to 4 bases and at J to 1 base, leaving 4 bases not matched to a gene. This CDR3 is built from 14 residues. In DNA, the CDR3 is TGTGCCAGCAGTGGTCGGGGACAGTCCTACGAGCAGTACTTC. Amino acids: CASSGRGQSYEQYF.

This clone was seen a few times. CDR3 in amino acids: CASRGGGSNQPQHF. CDR3 bases: TGTGCCAGCAGAGGAGGGGGATCAAATCAGCCCCAGCATTTT. The chain is built from TRBV6-6 and TRBJ1-5; weak D call: TRBD1 (6 bases). The CDR3 is made up of 14 amino acids. The germline gives CDR1 MNHNY, CDR2 SVGAGI (reference sequence). V shed 6 bases and J shed 4 bases, with 13 bases lying between them.

This clone has a single count. This rearrangement joins TRBV5-6 to TRBJ2-5; D might be TRBD2 (5 bases). From germline, CDR1 is SGHDT and CDR2 YYEEEE. The V end lost 0 bases, the J end lost 7 bases, and 16 bases lay between the germline ends. The CDR3 spans 15 residues. DNA of the CDR3: TGTGCCAGCAGCTTGGCGTCTAGCAAATACGTGACCCAGTACTTC. This gives the protein CASSLASSKYVTQYF.

The genes are TRBV4-3 and TRBJ1-5; TRBD1 is a possible D gene (6 bases). Germline CDR1 LGHNA, CDR2 YSLEER. Trimming pared 1 base from V and 5 bases from J, leaving 9 bases between. The CDR3 totals 14 residues. The CDR3 DNA sequence: TGCGCCAGCAGCCAAGCGGGGGCGGATCAGCCCCAGCATTTT. It translates to CASSQAGADQPQHF.

This clone was observed a few times. This chain joins TRBV27 and TRBJ2-5, with 8 bases aligning to TRBD1. Trimming took 6 bases from V and 5 from J; bases not matched to a gene: 5. The CDR3 length is 13 residues. In germline, CDR1 is MNHEY, CDR2 SMNVEV (reference sequence). CDR3 in amino acids: CASRAGGRETQYF. DNA for the CDR3: TGTGCCAGCAGGGCAGGGGGCAGGGAGACCCAGTACTTC.

The chain couples TRBV13 to TRBJ2-4, with 7 positions matching TRBD1. J lost 0 bases, V lost 4 bases, and 15 bases had no gene match. The CDR3 is 19 residues long. Per germline, CDR1 PRHDT and CDR2 FYEKMQ (reference sequence). The DNA for the CDR3 is TGTGCCAGCAGCTCCACGGGGCCCCAGGGGGATCTAGCCAAAAACATTCAGTACTTC. It codes for CASSSTGPQGDLAKNIQYF.

The chain carries TRBV15 and TRBJ1-1; D is undetermined. Trimming removed 3 bases from V and 4 bases from J, with 12 bases in between. Germline-derived CDR1 and CDR2 are LNHNV and YYDKDF (reference sequence). This CDR3 contains 14 residues. The CDR3 DNA is TGTGCCACCAGCAGCTACATGGTACGCACTGAAGCTTTCTTT. Residues: CATSSYMVRTEAFF.